This T cell receptor (beta chain) was identified in a study of blood T cell repertoires in COVID-19 (dated by TCRdb to 2018 to 2020). For the wider study: Samples from collaborators originated in the United States, Italy and Spain and spanned both the acute and convalescent phases of COVID-19. The prospective study material was composed of cDNA or gDNA derived from T cells, B-cell-depleted T cells, or PBMCs. Deeply sampled blood TCRbeta repertoires from subjects exposed to, actively infected with, or recovered from COVID-19 were included in the dataset. A freely available public database, intended as a resource for researchers studying the immune response to SARS-CoV-2, is where the repertoires were released. Samples came from the ongoing ImmuneRACE study (first 160 participants) plus 1,254 subjects from 6 global collaborators. Nearly every sample came with metadata listing a de-identified subject ID, COVID-19 status, age in years and sex. Where available, HLA class I and class II types were taken from metadata supplied by the sample provider and were not determined by assay-based typing. Beyond this particular receptor, the publication reports: How much clinical and demographic metadata was included differed by source and by participant, and the metadata was provided uncurated.

A second Seattle source provided samples from volunteer blood donors who had recovered from COVID-19. Each collaborating institution followed its own protocols to collect whole blood in K2EDTA tubes. For TCRbeta analysis, collaborators shipped samples in one of three forms: frozen whole blood, isolated PBMCs, or DNA extracted from either of those sample types. From V the trimming removes 8 bases and from J it removes 4 bases, while the gene matches leave 12 bases of the junction unaccounted for. For CDR1 and CDR2, the germline V gene (reference sequence) lists LNHNV and YYDKDF. The CDR3 holds 15 amino acids from the cysteine to the phenylalanine. The only DNA kept is the CDR3, 45 bases in frame from the first base. This clone has only a few counts. This clone's antigen is unknown. No much larger clone is present one base from it, and per-base qualities are unavailable. TCRbeta CDR3 regions were amplified from genomic DNA by means of the immunoSEQ Assay, a bias-controlled multiplex PCR. The authors processed their data as follows. The number of nucleated cells in each sample was estimated by amplification of reference gene primers within the assay. To quantify the absolute abundance of each unique TCRbeta CDR3 rearrangement, sequence reads were collapsed and filtered. For each sample, productive Simpson clonality was calculated by taking the square root of Simpson's diversity index across productive rearrangements. TCRdb retrieved this table from immuneACCESS and kept in-frame rearrangements only. Not all clones are present; in checked studies, unresolved V genes account for under half, and no reason is known for the remainder. The V and J calls and clone size are taken from that table; D and trimming were inferred from the DNA. The table for this sample lists some 350,000 clones; roughly 89% of them were counted only once. Roughly 3.4% of the sample lies in the top ten.

The source is a woman aged 18-35 years who had recovered from COVID-19. Sequenced sample: peripheral blood. The chain is assembled from TRBV15 and TRBJ2-3; TRBD2 fits 7 bases in the junction. The CDR3 region reads CATRLGAGEADTQYF. The nucleotide sequence reads TGTGCCACCCGGCTTGGGGCGGGAGAAGCAGATACGCAGTATTTT.